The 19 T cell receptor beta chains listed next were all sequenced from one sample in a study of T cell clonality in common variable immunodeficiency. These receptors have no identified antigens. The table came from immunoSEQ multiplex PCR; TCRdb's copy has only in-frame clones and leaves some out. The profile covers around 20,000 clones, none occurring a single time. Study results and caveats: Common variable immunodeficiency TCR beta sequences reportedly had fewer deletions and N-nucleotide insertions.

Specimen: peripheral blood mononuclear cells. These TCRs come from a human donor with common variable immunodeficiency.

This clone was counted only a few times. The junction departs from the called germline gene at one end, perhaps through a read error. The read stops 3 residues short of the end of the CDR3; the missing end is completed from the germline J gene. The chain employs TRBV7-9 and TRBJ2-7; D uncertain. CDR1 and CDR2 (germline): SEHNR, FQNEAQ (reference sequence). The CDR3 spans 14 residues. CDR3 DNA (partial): TGTTCCAGCAGCTTAAGGGCCGATAGCTACGAG. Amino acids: CSSSLRADSYE. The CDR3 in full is CSSSLRADSYEQYF.

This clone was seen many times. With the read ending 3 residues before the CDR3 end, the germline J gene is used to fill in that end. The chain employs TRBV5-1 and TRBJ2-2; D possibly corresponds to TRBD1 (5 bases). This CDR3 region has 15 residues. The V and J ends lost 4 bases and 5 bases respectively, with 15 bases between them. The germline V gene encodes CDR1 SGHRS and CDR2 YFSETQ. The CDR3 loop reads CASSQTVHGTGELFF. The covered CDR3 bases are TGCGCCAGCAGCCAGACAGTTCATGGAACCGGGGAG.

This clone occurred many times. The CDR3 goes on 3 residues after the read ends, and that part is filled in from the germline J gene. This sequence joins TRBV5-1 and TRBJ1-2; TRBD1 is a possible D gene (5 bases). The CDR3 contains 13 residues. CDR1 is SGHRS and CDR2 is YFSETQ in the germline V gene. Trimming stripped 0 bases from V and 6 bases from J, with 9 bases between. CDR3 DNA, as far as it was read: TGCGCCAGCAGCTTGGCCCTGACAGATGGC. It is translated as CASSLALTDG. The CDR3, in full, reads CASSLALTDGYTF.

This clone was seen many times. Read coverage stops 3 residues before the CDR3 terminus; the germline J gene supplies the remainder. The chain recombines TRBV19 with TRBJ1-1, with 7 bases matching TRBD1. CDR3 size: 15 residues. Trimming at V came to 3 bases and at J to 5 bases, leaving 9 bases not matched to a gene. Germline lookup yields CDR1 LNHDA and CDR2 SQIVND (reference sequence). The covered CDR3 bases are TGTGCCAGTAGTATCCCTCGACAGGGAGGGACTGAA. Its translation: CASSIPRQGGTE. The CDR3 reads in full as CASSIPRQGGTEAFF.

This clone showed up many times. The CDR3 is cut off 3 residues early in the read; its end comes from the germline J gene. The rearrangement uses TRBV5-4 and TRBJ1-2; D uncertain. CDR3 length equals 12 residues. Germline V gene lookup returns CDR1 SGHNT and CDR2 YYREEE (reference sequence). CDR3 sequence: CASSLDGTRYTF. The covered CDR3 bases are TGTGCCAGCAGCTTGGACGGTACCCGC.

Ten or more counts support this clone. The sequenced CDR3 bases are TGTGCCTGGAGTGGGCTGGTAGGGGGCACTGAA. It yields the protein CAWSGLVGGTE. The full CDR3 protein reads CAWSGLVGGTEAFF. The chain combines TRBV30 with TRBJ1-1, with D tentatively TRBD1 (6 bases). The CDR3 goes on 3 residues after the read ends, and that part is filled in from the germline J gene. The germline V gene encodes CDR1 GTSNPN and CDR2 SVGIG (reference sequence). Trimming took 1 base from V and 4 from J, leaving 13 bases between them. CDR3 length equals 14 residues.

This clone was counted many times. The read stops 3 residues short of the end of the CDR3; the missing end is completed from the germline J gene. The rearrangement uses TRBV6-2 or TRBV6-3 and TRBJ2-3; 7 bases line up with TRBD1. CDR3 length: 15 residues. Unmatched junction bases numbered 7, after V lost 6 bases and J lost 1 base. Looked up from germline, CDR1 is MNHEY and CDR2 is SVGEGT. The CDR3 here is CASSKGGLGTDTQYF. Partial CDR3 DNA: TGTGCCAGCAGCAAAGGGGGCCTGGGCACAGATACG.

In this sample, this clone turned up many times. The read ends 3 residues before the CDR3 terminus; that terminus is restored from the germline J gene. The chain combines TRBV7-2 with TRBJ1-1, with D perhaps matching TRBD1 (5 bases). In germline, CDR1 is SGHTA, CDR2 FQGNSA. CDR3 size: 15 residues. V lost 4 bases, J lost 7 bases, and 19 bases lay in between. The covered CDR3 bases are TGTGCCAGCAGCTCCCGAGGTGAGGGGCGAGGTGAA. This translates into CASSSRGEGRGE. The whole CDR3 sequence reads CASSSRGEGRGEAFF.

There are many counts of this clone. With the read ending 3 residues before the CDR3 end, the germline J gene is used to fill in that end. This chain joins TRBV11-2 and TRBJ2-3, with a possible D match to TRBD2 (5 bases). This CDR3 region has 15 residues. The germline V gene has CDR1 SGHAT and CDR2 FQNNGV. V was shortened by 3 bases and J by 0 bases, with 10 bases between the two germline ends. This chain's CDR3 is CASSFRTASTDTQYF. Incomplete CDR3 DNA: TGTGCCAGCAGCTTCAGGACTGCAAGCACAGATACG. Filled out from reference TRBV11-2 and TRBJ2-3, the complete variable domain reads EAGVAQSPRYKIIEKRQSVAFWCNPISGHATLYWYQQILGQGPKLLIQFQNNGVVDDSQLPKDRFSAERLKGVDSTLKIQPAKLEDSAVYLCASSFRTASTDTQYFGPGTRLTVL.

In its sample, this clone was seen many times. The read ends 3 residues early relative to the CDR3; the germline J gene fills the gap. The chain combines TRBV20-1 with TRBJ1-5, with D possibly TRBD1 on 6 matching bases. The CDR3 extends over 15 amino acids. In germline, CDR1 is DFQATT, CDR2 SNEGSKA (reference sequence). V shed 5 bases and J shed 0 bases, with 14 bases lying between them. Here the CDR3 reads CSAQSDSNSNQPQHF. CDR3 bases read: TGCAGTGCTCAATCGGACAGCAATAGCAATCAGCCC.

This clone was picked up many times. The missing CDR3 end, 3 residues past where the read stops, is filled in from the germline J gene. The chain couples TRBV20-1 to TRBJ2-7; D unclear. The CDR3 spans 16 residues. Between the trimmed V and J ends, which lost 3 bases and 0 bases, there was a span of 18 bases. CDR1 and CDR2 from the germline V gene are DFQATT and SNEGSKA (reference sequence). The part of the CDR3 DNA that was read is TGCAGTGCTAGTTCCGGCGTCAGGATATACTCCTACGAG. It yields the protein CSASSGVRIYSYE. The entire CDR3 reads CSASSGVRIYSYEQYF.

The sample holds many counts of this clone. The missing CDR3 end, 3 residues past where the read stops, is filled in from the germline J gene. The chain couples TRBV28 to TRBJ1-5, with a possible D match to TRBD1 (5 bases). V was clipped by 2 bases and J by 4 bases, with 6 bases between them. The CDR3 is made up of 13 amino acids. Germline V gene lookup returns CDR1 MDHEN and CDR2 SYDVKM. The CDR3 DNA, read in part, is TGTGCCAGCAGTTTACCAGGGAATCAGCCC. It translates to CASSLPGNQP. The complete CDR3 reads CASSLPGNQPQHF.

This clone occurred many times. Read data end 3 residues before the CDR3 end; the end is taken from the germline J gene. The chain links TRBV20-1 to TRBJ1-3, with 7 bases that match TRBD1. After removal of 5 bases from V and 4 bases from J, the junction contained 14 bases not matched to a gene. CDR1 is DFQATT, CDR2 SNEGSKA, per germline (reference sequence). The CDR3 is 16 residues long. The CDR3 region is CSASYRGSNVGNTIYF. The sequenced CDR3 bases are TGCAGTGCTTCTTACAGGGGATCCAACGTGGGAAACACC.

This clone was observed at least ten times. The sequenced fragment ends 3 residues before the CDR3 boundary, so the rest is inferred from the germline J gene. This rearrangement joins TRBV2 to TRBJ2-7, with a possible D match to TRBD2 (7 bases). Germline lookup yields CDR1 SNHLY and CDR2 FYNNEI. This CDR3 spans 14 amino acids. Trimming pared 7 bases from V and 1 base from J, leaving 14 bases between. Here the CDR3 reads CASMIAGASYEQYF. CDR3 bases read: TGTGCCAGCATGATTGCGGGGGCTTCCTACGAG.

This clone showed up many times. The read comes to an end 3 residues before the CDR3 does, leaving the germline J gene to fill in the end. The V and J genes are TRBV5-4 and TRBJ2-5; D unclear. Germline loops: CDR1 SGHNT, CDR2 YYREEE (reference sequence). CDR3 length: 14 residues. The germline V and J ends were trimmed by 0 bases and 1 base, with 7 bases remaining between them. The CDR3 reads CASSLDPSQETQYF. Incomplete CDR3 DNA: TGTGCCAGCAGCTTGGACCCCAGCCAAGAGACC.

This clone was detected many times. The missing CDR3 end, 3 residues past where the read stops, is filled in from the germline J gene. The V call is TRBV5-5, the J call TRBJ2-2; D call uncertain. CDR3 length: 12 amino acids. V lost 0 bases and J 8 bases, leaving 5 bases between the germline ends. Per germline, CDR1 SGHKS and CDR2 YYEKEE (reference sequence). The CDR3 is CASSLARGELFF. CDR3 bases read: TGTGCCAGCAGCTTGGCCAGAGGGGAG.

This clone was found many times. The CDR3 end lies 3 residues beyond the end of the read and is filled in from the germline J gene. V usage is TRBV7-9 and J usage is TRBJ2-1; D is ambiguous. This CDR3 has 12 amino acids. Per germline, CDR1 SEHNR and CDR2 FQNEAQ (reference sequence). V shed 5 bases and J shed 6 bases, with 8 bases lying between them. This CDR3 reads CASSPDSNEQFF. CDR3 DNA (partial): TGTGCCAGCAGCCCCGACTCCAATGAG.

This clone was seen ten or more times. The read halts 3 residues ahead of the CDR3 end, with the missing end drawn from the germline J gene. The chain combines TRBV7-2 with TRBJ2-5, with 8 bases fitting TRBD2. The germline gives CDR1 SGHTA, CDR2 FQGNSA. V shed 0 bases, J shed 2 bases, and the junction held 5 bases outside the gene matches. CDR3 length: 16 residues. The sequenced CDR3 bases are TGTGCCAGCAGCTTAGCGTGGCGGGGGGCGCAAGAGACC. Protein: CASSLAWRGAQET. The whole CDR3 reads CASSLAWRGAQETQYF.

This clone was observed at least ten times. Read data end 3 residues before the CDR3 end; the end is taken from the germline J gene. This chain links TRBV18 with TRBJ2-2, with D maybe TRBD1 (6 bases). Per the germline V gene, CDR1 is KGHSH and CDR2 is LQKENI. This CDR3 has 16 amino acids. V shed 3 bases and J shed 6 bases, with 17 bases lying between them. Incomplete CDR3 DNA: TGTGCCAGCTCACCCTCGTCCCAGGGGCGTCCCGGGGAG. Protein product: CASSPSSQGRPGE. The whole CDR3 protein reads CASSPSSQGRPGELFF.